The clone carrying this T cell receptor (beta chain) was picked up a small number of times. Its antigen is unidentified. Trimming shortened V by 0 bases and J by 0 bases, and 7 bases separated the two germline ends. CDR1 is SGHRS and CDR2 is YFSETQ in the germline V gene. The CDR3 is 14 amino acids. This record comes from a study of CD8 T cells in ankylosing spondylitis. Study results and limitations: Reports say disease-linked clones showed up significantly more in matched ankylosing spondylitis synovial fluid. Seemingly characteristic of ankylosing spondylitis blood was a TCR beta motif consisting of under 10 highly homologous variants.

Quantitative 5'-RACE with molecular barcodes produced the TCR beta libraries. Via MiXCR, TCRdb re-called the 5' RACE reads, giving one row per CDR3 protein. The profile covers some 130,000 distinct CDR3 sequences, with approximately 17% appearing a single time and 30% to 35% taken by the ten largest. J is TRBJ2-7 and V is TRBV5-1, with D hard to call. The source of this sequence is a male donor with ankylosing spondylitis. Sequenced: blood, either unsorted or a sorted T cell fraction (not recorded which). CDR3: CASSLGVSSYEQYF. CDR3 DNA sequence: TGCGCCAGCAGCTTGGGCGTGAGCTCCTACGAGCAGTACTTC.